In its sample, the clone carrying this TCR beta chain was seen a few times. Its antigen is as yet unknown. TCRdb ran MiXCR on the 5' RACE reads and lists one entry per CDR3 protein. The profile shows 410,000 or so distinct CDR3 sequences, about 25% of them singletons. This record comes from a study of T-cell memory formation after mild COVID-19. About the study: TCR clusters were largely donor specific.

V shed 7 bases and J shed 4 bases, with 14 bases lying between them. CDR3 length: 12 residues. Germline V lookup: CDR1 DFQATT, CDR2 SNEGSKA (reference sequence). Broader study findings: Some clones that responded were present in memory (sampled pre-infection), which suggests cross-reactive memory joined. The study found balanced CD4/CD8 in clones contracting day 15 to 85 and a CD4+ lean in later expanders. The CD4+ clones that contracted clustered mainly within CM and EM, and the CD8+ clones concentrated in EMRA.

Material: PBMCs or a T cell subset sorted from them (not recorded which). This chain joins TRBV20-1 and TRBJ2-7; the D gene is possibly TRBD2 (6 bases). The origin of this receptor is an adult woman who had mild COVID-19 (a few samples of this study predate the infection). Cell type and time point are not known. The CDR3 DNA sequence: TGCAGTGTAAGGAGGGCCCTGTACGAGCAGTACTTC. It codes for CSVRRALYEQYF.